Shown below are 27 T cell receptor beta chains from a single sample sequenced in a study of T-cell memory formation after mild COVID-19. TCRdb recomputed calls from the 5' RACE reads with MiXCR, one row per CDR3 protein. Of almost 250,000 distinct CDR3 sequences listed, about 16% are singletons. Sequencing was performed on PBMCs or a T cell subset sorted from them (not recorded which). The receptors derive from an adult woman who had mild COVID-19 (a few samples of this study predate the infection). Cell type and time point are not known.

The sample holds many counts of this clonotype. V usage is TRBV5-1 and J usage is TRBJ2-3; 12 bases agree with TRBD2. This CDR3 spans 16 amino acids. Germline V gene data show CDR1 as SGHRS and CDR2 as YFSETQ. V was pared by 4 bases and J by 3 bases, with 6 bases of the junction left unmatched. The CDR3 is CASSPGLAGTTDTQYF. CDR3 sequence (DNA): TGCGCCAGCAGCCCCGGACTAGCGGGGACGACAGATACGCAGTATTTT.

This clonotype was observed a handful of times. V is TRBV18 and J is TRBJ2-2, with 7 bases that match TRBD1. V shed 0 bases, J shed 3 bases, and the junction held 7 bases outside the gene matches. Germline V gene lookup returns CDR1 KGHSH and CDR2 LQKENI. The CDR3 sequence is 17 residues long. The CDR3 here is CASSPPRGTEDTGELFF. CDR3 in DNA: TGTGCCAGCTCACCACCTCGAGGGACAGAAGACACCGGGGAGCTGTTTTTT.

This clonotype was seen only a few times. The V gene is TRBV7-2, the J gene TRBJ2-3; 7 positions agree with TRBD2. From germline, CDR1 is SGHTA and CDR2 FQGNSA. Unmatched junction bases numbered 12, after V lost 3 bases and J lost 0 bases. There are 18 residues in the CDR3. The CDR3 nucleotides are TGTGCCAGCAGCTTTAGTTTGGGGAGGGGCCGGAGCACAGATACGCAGTATTTT. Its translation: CASSFSLGRGRSTDTQYF.

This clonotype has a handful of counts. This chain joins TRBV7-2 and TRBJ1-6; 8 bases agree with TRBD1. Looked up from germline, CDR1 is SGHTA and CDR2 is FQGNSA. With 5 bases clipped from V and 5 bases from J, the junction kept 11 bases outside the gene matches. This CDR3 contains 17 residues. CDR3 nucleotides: TGTGCCAGCAGCCTCCGTCTCCGGACAGGGAATAATTCACCCCTCCACTTT. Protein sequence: CASSLRLRTGNNSPLHF. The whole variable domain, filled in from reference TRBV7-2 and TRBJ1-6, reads GAGVSQSPSNKVTEKGKDVELRCDPISGHTALYWYRQSLGQGLEFLIYFQGNSAPDKSGLPSDRFSAERTGGSVSTLTIQRTQQEDSAVYLCASSLRLRTGNNSPLHFGNGTRLTVT.

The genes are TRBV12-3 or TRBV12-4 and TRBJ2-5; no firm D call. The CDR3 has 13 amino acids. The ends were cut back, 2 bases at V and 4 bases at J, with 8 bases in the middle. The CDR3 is CASSLKTRETQYF. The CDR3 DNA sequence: TGTGCCAGCAGTTTAAAAACCCGAGAGACCCAGTACTTC.

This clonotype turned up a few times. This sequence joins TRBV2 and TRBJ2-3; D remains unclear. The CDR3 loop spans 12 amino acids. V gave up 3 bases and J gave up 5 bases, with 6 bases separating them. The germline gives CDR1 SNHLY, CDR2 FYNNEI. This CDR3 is CASSDPLDTQYF. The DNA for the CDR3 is TGTGCCAGCAGTGACCCGTTAGATACGCAGTATTTT.

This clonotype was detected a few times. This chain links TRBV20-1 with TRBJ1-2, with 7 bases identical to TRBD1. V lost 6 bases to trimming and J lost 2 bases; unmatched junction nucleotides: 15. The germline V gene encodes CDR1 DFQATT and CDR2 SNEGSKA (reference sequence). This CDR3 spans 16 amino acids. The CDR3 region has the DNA TGCAGTGCGGCGTCACAGGGGTCAACAAGAAACTATGGCTACACCTTC. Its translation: CSAASQGSTRNYGYTF.

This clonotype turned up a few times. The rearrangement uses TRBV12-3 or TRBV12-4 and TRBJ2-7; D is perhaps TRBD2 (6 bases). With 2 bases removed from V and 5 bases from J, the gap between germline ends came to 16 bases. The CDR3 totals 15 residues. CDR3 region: CASSLRGRPLNEQYF. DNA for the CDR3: TGTGCCAGCAGTTTAAGAGGGAGGCCTCTAAACGAGCAGTACTTC.

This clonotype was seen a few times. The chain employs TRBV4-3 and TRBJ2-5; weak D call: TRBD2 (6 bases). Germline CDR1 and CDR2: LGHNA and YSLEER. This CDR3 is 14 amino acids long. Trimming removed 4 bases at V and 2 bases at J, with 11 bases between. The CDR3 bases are TGCGCCAGCAGCCTGGACTACTATCAAGAGACCCAGTACTTC. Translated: CASSLDYYQETQYF.

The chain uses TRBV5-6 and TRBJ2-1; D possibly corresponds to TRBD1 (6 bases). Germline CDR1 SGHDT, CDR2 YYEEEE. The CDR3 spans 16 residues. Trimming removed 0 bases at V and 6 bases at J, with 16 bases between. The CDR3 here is CASSLVSAGVINEQFF. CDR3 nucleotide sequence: TGTGCCAGCAGCTTGGTATCTGCAGGGGTGATCAATGAGCAGTTCTTC.

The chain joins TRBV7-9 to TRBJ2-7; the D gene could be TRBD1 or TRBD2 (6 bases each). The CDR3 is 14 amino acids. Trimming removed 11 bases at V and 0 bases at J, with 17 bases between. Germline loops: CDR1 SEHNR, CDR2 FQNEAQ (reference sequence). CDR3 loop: CAAGARGDSYEQYF. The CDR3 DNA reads TGTGCCGCTGGGGCGAGGGGGGACTCCTACGAGCAGTACTTC.

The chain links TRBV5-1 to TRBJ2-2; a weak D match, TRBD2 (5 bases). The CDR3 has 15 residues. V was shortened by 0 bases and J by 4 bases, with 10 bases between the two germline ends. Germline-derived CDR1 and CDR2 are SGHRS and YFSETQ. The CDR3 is CASSLEAGGTGELFF. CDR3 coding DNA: TGCGCCAGCAGCTTGGAGGCGGGCGGCACCGGGGAGCTGTTTTTT.

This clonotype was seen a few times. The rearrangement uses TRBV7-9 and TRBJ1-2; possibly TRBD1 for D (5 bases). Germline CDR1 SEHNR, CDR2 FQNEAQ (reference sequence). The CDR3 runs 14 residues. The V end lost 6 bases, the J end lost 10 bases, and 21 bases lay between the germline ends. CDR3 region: CASSSHGAGDNYTF. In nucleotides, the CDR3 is TGTGCCAGCAGTTCCCATGGGGCAGGAGACAACTACACCTTC. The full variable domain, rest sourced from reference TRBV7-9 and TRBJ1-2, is DTGVSQNPRHKITKRGQNVTFRCDPISEHNRLYWYRQTLGQGPEFLTYFQNEAQLEKSRLLSDRFSAERPKGSFSTLEIQRTEQGDSAMYLCASSSHGAGDNYTFGSGTRLTVV.

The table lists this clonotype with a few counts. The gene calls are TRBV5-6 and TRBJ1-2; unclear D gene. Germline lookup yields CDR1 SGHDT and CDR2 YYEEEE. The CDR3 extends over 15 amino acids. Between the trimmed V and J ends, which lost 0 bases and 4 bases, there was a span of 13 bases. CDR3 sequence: CASSLDLGRLYGYTF. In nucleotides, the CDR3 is TGTGCCAGCAGCTTGGATTTGGGCCGACTCTATGGCTACACCTTC.

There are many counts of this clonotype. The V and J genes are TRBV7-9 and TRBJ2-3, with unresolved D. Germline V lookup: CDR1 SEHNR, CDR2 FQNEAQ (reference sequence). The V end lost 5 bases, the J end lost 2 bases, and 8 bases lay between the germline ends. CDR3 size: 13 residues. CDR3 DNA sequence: TGTGCCAGCAGCCTCCCTACCACAGATACGCAGTATTTT. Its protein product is CASSLPTTDTQYF. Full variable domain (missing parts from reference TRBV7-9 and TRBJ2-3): DTGVSQNPRHKITKRGQNVTFRCDPISEHNRLYWYRQTLGQGPEFLTYFQNEAQLEKSRLLSDRFSAERPKGSFSTLEIQRTEQGDSAMYLCASSLPTTDTQYFGPGTRLTVL.

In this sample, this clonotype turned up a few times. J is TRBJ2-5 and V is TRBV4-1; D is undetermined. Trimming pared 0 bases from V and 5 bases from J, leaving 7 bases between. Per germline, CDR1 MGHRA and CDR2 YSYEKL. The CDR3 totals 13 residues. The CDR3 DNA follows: TGCGCCAGCAGCCAAGATCTGCGGGAGACCCAGTACTTC. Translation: CASSQDLRETQYF.

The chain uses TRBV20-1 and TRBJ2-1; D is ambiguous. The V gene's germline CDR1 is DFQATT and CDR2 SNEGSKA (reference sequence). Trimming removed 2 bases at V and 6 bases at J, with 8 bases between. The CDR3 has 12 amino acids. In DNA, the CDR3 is TGCAGTGCTAGAAGGGCCGGCAATGAGCAGTTCTTC. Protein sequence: CSARRAGNEQFF.

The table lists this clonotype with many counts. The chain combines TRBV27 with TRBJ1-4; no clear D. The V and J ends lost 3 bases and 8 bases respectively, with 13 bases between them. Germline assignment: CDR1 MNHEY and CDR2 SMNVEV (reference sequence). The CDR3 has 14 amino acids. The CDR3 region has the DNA TGTGCCAGCAGTTTCGCGGGGAACTACGAAAAACTGTTTTTT. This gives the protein CASSFAGNYEKLFF. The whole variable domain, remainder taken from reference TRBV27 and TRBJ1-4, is EAQVTQNPRYLITVTGKKLTVTCSQNMNHEYMSWYRQDPGLGLRQIYYSMNVEVTDKGDVPEGYKVSRKEKRNFPLILESPSPNQTSLYFCASSFAGNYEKLFFGSGTQLSVL.

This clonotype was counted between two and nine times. The CDR3 protein is CATSRGPYNEQFF. CDR3 nucleotide sequence: TGTGCCACCAGCAGAGGCCCTTACAATGAGCAGTTCTTC. The rearrangement uses TRBV15 and TRBJ2-1; D is undetermined. Germline values: CDR1 LNHNV, CDR2 YYDKDF (reference sequence). Trimming took off 1 base at V and 4 bases at J, with 5 bases between the two ends. The CDR3 covers 13 residues.

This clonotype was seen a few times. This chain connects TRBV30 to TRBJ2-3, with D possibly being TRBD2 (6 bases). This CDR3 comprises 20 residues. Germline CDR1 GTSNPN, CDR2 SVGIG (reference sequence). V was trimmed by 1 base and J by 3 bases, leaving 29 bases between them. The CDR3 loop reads CAWSDTVGVRGAGKTDTQYF. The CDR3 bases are TGTGCCTGGAGTGACACAGTGGGGGTCAGAGGTGCGGGAAAGACAGATACGCAGTATTTT. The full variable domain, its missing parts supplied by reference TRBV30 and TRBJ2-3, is SQTIHQWPATLVQPVGSPLSLECTVEGTSNPNLYWYRQAAGRGLQLLFYSVGIGQISSEVPQNLSASRPQDRQFILSSKKLLLSDSGFYLCAWSDTVGVRGAGKTDTQYFGPGTRLTVL.

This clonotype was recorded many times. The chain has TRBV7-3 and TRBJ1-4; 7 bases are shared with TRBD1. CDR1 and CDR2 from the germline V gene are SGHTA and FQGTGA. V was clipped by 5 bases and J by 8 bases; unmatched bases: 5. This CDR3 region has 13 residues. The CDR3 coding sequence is TGTGCCAGCAGCCGCCAGGGGGGAGAAAAACTGTTTTTT. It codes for CASSRQGGEKLFF. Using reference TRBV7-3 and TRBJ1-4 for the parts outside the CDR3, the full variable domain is GAGVSQTPSNKVTEKGKYVELRCDPISGHTALYWYRQSLGQGPEFLIYFQGTGAADDSGLPNDRFFAVRPEGSVSTLKIQRTERGDSAVYLCASSRQGGEKLFFGSGTQLSVL.

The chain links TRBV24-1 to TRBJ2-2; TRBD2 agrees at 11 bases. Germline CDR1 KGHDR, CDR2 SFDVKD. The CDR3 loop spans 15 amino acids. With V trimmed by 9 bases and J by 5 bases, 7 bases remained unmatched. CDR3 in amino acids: CATGLAGGGTGELFF. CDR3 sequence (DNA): TGTGCCACCGGCCTAGCGGGAGGTGGAACCGGGGAGCTGTTTTTT.

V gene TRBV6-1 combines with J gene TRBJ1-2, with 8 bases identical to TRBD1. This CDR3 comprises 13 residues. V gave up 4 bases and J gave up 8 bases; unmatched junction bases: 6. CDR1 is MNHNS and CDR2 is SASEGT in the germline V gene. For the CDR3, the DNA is TGTGCCAGCAGTGCGGGACAGGCAGGGGGCTACACCTTC. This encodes CASSAGQAGGYTF.

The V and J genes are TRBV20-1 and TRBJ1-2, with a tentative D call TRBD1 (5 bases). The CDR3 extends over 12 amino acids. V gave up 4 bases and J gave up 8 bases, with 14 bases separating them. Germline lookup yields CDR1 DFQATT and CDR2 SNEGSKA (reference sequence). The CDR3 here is CSAISPGNGYTF. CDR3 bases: TGCAGTGCTATTAGTCCAGGGAACGGCTACACCTTC.

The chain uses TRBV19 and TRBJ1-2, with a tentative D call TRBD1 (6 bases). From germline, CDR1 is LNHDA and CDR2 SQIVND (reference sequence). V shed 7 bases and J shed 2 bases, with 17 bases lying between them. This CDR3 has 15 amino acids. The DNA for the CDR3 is TGTGCCAGTATGCCAGGGGCCGTATCAAACTATGGCTACACCTTC. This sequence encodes CASMPGAVSNYGYTF.

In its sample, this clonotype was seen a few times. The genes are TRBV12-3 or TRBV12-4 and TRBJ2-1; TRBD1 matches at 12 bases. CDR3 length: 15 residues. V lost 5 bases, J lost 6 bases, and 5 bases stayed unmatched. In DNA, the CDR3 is TGTGCCAGCAGTCAAAGGGACAGGGGGCGCAATGAGCAGTTCTTC. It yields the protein CASSQRDRGRNEQFF.

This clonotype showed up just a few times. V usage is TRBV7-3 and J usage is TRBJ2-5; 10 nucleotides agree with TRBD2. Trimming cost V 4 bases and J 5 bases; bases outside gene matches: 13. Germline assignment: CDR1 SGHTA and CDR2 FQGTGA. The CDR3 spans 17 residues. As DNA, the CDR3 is TGTGCCAGCAGCTCAGGACGCCAAGCGGGAGGGCCGGAGACCCAGTACTTC. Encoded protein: CASSSGRQAGGPETQYF.